This entry describes one TCR beta chain. No antigen is known for it. No much larger clone exists at a distance of one base, and base qualities are not known. Library creation used the immunoSEQ multiplex PCR assay. For the multiplex PCR, a mixture combining 60 forward primers for TCR Vbeta segments and 13 reverse primers for TCR Jbeta segments was used. The CDR3 region of rearranged TCR beta genes was amplified from genomic DNA by a multiplex PCR assay. The amplified TCR beta libraries were sequenced on the Illumina HiSeq System as 87-base-pair reads. The paper's processing steps were these. A later analysis tallied 75 million to 95 million unique TCR beta chains across the 650 to 750 repertoires, and some 10 million of those chains were shared by two or more donors. To remove PCR and sequencing errors, raw reads were error-corrected and collapsed into unique sequences using a nearest-neighbor algorithm that merged closely related sequences. To assign V, D and J gene segments, CDR3 sequences were aligned to IMGT reference sequences. For a sequence to be retained, a match of at least six nucleotides was required to both a V gene segment and a J gene segment. A rearrangement counted as productive if the CDR3 had no stop codons and remained in frame with V and J, and every other rearrangement counted as non-productive. Following IMGT convention, CDR3 was defined as the stretch from the second conserved V-encoded cysteine to the conserved J-encoded phenylalanine. The earlier analysis of about 590 of the donors excluded sequences that lacked an unambiguous match to a single V gene segment. In an earlier analysis of a few hundred of the donors, a V segment was called functional when productive rearrangements were above 56.7%, and segregating when the standard deviation between donors exceeded 5%. A statistical classification framework was built to diagnose cytomegalovirus status from the catalog of TCR beta chain sequences. In a later analysis, TCR nucleotide sequences were compared against IMGT/GENE-DB human TR gene sequences so that V and J genes could be assigned. Using the TCRdist pipeline, a later analysis assigned CDR3 sequences along with most-parsimonious VDJ recombination scenarios. In a later analysis, each TCR beta chain was defined by its CDR3 amino acid sequence together with its V-gene family, and reads without a unique V-gene family were excluded. In a later analysis, nearly 600 highly shared, low-generation-probability nucleotide sequences were removed to address suspected cross-contamination and a sequencing artifact. For each public chain, a later analysis derived a clonal expansion index from normalized ranks of inferred template counts within each repertoire. Generation probabilities in a later analysis came from a VDJ recombination model fitted to out-of-frame rearrangements, and those results were checked against IGoR. A later analysis scored TCR-TCR, TCR-HLA and TCR-CMV co-occurrence with hypergeometric tests, applying a repertoire-size bias correction to TCR pairs. To estimate false discovery rates, a later analysis permuted the HLA or CMV assignments 20 times. In a later analysis, co-occurring TCRs were grouped with DBSCAN, and TCRdist sequence similarity was added when clustering was performed within HLA-allele-positive subsets. Repertoires with fewer than 30,000 or more than 120,000 public chains were left out of co-occurrence clustering, as were roughly five repertoires with anomalous nucleotide sharing. This is the immuneACCESS table as TCRdb keeps it, with only in-frame sequences that have V and J called. A part of the clones is gone; compared with another copy, unresolved V genes explain less than half, and the rest is unexplained. V and J calls and clone size are given by that table; D and trimming were obtained from the DNA. Counted in this sample were around 150,000 clones; approximately 85% of them appeared once. The ten top clones hold about 2% of the sample.

This sample was included in a study of cytomegalovirus exposure and HLA in healthy donors (dated by TCRdb to 2016 to 2017). The study in broad terms: In an earlier analysis of about 560 of the donors, less than 350 Gb of sequence data and 90 million to 120 million unique TCR beta sequences from roughly 180 million T cells were reported. Around 330 gigabases of sequencing data and about 92 million unique TCR sequences made up an early release that covered some 640 HLA-typed donors. Among the roughly 370 genotyped donors, around 81% belonged to the genetic ancestry cluster associated with self-reported Caucasian donors. The study aimed to test whether signatures of past pathogen exposure could be identified by cataloging public T cell receptors. The study profiled the T cell repertoires of 500 to 800 subjects by immunosequencing and related them to cytomegalovirus serostatus. In addition to the first cohort of approximately 670 subjects, a separate validation cohort of approximately 130 different subjects was used. To predict cytomegalovirus infection status, the study brought together high-throughput TCR immunosequencing, statistical association of individual TCRs with disease status, and machine learning. A later analysis re-examined previously published TCR beta repertoires from about 670 donors and added high-resolution HLA genotyping to investigate patterns of TCR occurrence. In the later analysis, no new phenotypic data were used to find candidate immune exposures; instead, reliance was placed on TCR beta sequences and their occurrence across donors. An earlier analysis of 587 of the donors used high-throughput TCR beta sequencing to judge whether each TCR beta V gene segment behaved as functional or pseudogenic. Alongside the repertoire data, information on donor age, sex, ethnicity and CMV serostatus was compiled. Genome-wide SNP genotypes for about 60% of the roughly 700 donors were used in a later genetic analysis, which treated that subset as a discovery cohort. All discovery cohort repertoires had been generated using a single sequencing platform. HLA typing included class I and class II loci at four-digit resolution. Typing coverage varied by locus: roughly 629-640 donors for A, B, C, DRB1 and DQB1; 500 to 550 for DQA1; 600 to 610 for DPA1; roughly 450 for DPB1. Because of strong linkage in the cohort, roughly five DR-DQ haplotypes were treated as single units for association and clustering. Across some 400 genotyped donors of the cohort, an average of 235,054 unique TCR beta nucleotide sequences per donor were sequenced, and roughly a sixth of those sequences were non-productive. Study-wide conclusions, independent of this receptor: In a later genetic analysis, fewer N-insertions in productive TCRs were reported among donors in an Asian-associated ancestry cluster than the roughly 670-donor mean. In vitro tests confirmed that a few of the cytomegalovirus-associated TCR beta chains recognize cytomegalovirus antigens. According to a later analysis, parvovirus B19, influenza, CMV and Epstein-Barr virus appeared linked to several top co-occurrence clusters. A later analysis found that most CMV-associated TCR beta chains appeared HLA-restricted, with HLA associations seemingly driven largely by CMV exposure. According to the authors, the approach could potentially be generalized to other disease states and immunological phenotypes. The study gave a list of 150 to 200 TCR beta chains associated with cytomegalovirus. Because HLA typing was unavailable for some donors at each locus, only the typed subset was used in association tests. This cohort had only TCR beta chains sequenced, and the lack of alpha or paired-chain data limited which features could be detected. In both the original and validation cohorts, the classifier was reported to diagnose cytomegalovirus status with high specificity and sensitivity. A further reported finding was that TCR beta sequences accurately predicted the HLA-A and HLA-B alleles for most subjects in the first cohort. In a later analysis, HLA-associated TCR beta chains were found to be more clonally expanded and to have lower generation probabilities than equally common non-associated chains. Because counts were too low, 15 or so rarely observed V segments, including chromosome 9 orphons, were excluded from the earlier analysis of under 650 of the donors. A cluster of highly shared sequence variants was judged likely to represent a technical artifact of the sequencing pipeline. In a later analysis, TCR association rates were found to vary across HLA loci, with the most associated TCRs seen for DRB1 alleles and the fewest for HLA-C alleles. Most TCR sequences were observed very rarely across donors, whereas some public TCRs were present in many individuals. An earlier analysis of some 560 of the donors showed that most TCR beta V segments appeared in productive rearrangements either about 87% or about 30% of the time, which broadly matched IMGT annotations. Sequencing depth was assumed to be roughly uniform across donors in the presence/absence analyses, though that assumption may not hold. In a later analysis, 16,951 TCR beta sequences were associated with specific HLA alleles at a false discovery rate of 0.05. For the cohort, immune exposure information was limited to CMV serostatus. V-gene and J-gene trimming of TCR beta chains was associated with a missense DCLRE1C variant in a later genetic analysis, and the association was replicated in an independent cohort. Correlated functional status among segregating V segments might reflect linkage disequilibrium, but an unknown experimental factor could not be ruled out. When HLA alleles, especially DR and DQ, strongly co-occurred, attributing TCR associations to individual alleles was difficult.

The cohort was made up of approximately 670 healthy bone marrow donors. At the time of sampling, every cohort member was nominally healthy, though immune exposures that went unrecorded were likely present. The donor was CMV seropositive and was included in the group of around 300 seropositive cohort members. A peripheral blood sample was provided by each donor, and peripheral blood mononuclear cells were used for TCR beta sequencing. The Qiagen DNeasy Blood Extraction Kit was used to extract genomic DNA from the blood cell samples. The sample was PBMCs. The receptor's source is a young man in good health and CMV-seropositive.

Here is the DNA: TGTGCCAGCTCATCAGGGACTAGCGGGGTGGCCTACAATGAGCAGTTCTTC. This codes for CASSSGTSGVAYNEQFF. Here the chain combines TRBV18 and TRBJ2-1, with 13 bases aligning to TRBD2. V trim: 5 bases; J trim: 2 bases; unmatched bases: 6. Reading from cysteine to phenylalanine, the CDR3 counts 17 amino acids. Only CDR3 DNA is held: 51 bases, read in frame from base 1. Looking up the germline V gene yields CDR1 KGHSH and CDR2 LQKENI.